Described below is a single T cell receptor (beta chain) sequence and its context. What it recognizes is unknown. This entry comes from a study of neoadjuvant anti-PD-1 for oral cavity cancer. On the study more broadly: Non-progressing patients received a fourth nivolumab dose near day 43, then surgery on days 50-56.

Repertoires were generated with immunoSEQ multiplex PCR, while TCRdb's copy carries only in-frame clones and drops some. This table has about 7,400 clones, 48% appearing once. Study-level results: Only a few patients per response group were TCR-analyzed; validation needed.

V lost 10 bases, J lost 4 bases, and 11 bases stayed unmatched. The CDR3 length is 16 residues. The V gene's germline CDR1 is LNHDA and CDR2 SQIVND (reference sequence). This specimen consisted of tumor tissue, obtained before nivolumab (anti-PD-1) treatment. This rearrangement joins TRBV19 to TRBJ2-6; 9 bases are shared with TRBD1. This sequence was found in a person between 35 and 79 years old with oral cavity squamous cell carcinoma. The CDR3 reads CATADRGVTGANVLTF. CDR3 nucleotides: TGTGCCACGGCGGACAGGGGTGTAACGGGGGCCAACGTCCTGACTTTC. Full variable domain (rest looked up from reference TRBV19 and TRBJ2-6): DGGITQSPKYLFRKEGQNVTLSCEQNLNHDAMYWYRQDPGQGLRLIYYSQIVNDFQKGDIAEGYSVSREKKESFPLTVTSAQKNPTAFYLCATADRGVTGANVLTFGAGSRLTVL.